The source of this TCR beta chain is a study of cytomegalovirus exposure and HLA in healthy donors. The overall study: Samples from HLA-typed donors yielded around 79 million unique TCRs in an early data release. Study-level results: Among the most significant clusters, several appeared linked to common viral pathogens in a later analysis. Immune exposure data for these donors was limited to CMV serostatus.

The PCR was carried out with 60 Vbeta primers and 13 Jbeta primers. Only in-frame clones appear in the TCRdb table, and some are missing; sequencing was by immunoSEQ multiplex PCR. The sample shows approximately 140,000 clones, about 80% of them seen only once. This clone came up a few times. Its matching antigen is unknown. Trimming at V came to 1 base and at J to 9 bases, leaving 7 bases not matched to a gene. Germline-derived CDR1 and CDR2 are MGHRA and YSYEKL. There are 14 residues in the CDR3. The J gene is TRBJ2-7, the V gene TRBV4-1; 9 bases map to TRBD1. The clonotype originates from a woman between 40 and 55 years old in good health and CMV-seropositive. Sequencing was carried out using PBMCs. In DNA, the CDR3 is TGCGCCAGCAGCCAAGTTGTGGGACAGGGAACGCAGTACTTC. Translated, it gives CASSQVVGQGTQYF.